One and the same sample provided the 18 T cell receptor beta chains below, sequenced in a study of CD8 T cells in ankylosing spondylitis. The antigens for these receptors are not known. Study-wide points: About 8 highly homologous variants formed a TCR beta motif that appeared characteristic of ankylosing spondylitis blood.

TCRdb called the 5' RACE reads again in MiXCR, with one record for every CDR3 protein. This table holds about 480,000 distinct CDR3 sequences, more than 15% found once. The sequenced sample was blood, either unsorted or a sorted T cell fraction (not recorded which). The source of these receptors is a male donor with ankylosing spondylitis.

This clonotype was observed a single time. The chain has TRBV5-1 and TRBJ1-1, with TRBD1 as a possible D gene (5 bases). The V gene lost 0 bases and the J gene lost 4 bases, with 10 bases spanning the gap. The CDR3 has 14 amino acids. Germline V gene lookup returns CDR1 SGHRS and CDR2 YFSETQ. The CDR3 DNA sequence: TGCGCCAGCAGCTTGGAGGGGAGGCCCACTGAAGCTTTCTTT. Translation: CASSLEGRPTEAFF.

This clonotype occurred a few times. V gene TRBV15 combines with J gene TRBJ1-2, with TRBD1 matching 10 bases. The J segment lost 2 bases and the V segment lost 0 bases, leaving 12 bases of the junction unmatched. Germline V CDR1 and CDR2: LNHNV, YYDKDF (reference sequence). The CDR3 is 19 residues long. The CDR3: CATSRDRIFEGQGNYGYTF. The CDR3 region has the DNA TGTGCCACCAGCAGAGATCGTATTTTTGAGGGACAGGGGAACTATGGCTACACCTTC.

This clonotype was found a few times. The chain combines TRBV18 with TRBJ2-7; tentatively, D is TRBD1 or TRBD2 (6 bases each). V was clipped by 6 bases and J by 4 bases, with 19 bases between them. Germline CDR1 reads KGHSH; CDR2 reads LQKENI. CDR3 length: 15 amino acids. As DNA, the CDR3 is TGTGCCAGCTCCCCGCCGGAGGGGGGCGCGTACGAGCAGTACTTC. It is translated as CASSPPEGGAYEQYF.

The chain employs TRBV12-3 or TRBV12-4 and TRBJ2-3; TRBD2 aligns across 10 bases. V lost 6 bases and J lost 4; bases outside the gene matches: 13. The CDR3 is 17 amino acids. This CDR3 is CASSLDQGLAWADTQYF. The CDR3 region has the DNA TGTGCCAGCAGCCTAGACCAGGGACTAGCGTGGGCAGATACGCAGTATTTT.

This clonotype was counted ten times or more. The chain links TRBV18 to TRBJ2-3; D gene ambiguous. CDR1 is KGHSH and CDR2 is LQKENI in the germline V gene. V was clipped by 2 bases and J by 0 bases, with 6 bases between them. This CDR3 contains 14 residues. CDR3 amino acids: CASSPYPSTDTQYF. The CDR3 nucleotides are TGTGCCAGCTCACCATACCCTAGCACAGATACGCAGTATTTT.

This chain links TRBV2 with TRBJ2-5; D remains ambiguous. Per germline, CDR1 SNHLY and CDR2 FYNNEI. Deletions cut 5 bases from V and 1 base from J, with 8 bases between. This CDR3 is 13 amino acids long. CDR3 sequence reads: CASSSLFQETQYF. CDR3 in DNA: TGTGCCAGCAGTAGCTTATTCCAAGAGACCCAGTACTTC.

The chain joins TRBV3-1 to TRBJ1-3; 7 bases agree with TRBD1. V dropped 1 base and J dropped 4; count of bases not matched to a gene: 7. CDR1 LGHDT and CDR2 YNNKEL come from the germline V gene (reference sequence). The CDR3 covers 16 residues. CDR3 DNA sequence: TGTGCCAGCAGCCAAGTGAACAGGGGCTTCGGAAACACCATATATTTT. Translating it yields CASSQVNRGFGNTIYF.

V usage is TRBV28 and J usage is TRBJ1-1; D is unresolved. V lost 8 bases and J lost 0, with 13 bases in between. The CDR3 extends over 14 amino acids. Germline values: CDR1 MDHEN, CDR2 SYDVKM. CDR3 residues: CASYGWGLNTEAFF. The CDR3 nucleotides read TGTGCCAGCTACGGATGGGGTTTGAACACTGAAGCTTTCTTT.

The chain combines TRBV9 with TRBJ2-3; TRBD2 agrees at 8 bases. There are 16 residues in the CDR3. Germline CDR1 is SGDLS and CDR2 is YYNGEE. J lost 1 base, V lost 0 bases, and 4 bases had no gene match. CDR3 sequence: CASSVESLAGTDTQYF. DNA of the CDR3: TGTGCCAGCAGCGTAGAGTCACTAGCGGGCACAGATACGCAGTATTTT.

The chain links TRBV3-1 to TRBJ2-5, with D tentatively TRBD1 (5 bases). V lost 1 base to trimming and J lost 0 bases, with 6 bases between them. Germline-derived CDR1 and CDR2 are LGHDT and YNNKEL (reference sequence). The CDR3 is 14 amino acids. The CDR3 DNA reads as TGTGCCAGCAGCCAAGGACAGAACCAAGAGACCCAGTACTTC. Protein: CASSQGQNQETQYF.

Here the CDR3 DNA reads TGTGCCAGCAGTTTATCCGGGACAGGGTTCTATGAGCAGTTCTTC. It codes for CASSLSGTGFYEQFF. The genes are TRBV27 and TRBJ2-1; 9 nucleotides match TRBD1. Germline assignment: CDR1 MNHEY and CDR2 SMNVEV (reference sequence). The V gene end was trimmed by 0 bases and the J gene end by 8 bases; junction bases not matched to a gene: 5. The CDR3 loop spans 15 amino acids.

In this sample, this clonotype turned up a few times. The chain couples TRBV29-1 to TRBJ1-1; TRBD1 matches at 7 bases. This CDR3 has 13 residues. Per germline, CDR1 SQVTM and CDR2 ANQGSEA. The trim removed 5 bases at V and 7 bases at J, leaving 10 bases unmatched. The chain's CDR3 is CSVPRTGRGEAFF. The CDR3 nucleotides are TGCAGCGTTCCTAGGACAGGACGGGGTGAAGCTTTCTTT.

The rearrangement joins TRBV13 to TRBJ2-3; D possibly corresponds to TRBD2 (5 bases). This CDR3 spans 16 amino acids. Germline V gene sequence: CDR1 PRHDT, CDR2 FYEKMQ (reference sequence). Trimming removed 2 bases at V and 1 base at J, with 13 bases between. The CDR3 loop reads CASSLTWERRTDTQYF. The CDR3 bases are TGTGCCAGCAGCTTAACGTGGGAGCGACGCACAGATACGCAGTATTTT.

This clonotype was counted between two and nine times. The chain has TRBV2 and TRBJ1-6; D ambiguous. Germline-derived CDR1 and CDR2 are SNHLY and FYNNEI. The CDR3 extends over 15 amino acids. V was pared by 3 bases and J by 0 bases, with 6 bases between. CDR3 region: CASSDWSSYNSPLHF. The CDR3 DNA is TGTGCCAGCAGTGATTGGAGCTCCTATAATTCACCCCTCCACTTT.

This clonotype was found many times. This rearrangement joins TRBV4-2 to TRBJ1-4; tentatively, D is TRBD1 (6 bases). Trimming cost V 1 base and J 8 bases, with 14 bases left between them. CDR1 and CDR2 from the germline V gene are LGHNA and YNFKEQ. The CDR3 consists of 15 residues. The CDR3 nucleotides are TGTGCCAGCAGCCAAGGACAGGCGGGGGGGGAAAAACTGTTTTTT. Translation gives CASSQGQAGGEKLFF.

The CDR3 sequence is CASSRASKTLGSTDTQYF. CDR3 sequence (DNA): TGTGCCAGCAGCCGCGCATCCAAGACACTAGGATCCACAGATACGCAGTATTTT. The chain couples TRBV27 to TRBJ2-3; possibly TRBD2 for D (5 bases). Per germline, CDR1 MNHEY and CDR2 SMNVEV (reference sequence). The CDR3 length is 18 residues. V was cut by 6 bases and J by 2 bases, with 24 bases left in between.

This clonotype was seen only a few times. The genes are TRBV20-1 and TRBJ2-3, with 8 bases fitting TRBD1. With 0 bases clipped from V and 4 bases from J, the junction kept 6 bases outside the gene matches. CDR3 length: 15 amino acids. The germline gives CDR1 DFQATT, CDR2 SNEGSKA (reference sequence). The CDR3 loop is CSARERQGNSDTQYF. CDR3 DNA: TGCAGTGCTAGAGAGAGACAGGGGAATTCAGATACGCAGTATTTT.

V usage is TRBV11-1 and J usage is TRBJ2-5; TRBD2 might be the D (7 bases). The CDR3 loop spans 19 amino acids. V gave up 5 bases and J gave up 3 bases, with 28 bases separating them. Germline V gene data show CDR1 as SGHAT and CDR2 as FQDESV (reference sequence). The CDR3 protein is CASSPGVVGTNRAKETQYF. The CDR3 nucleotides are TGTGCCAGCAGCCCAGGGGTAGTCGGGACTAACCGCGCCAAAGAGACCCAGTACTTC.